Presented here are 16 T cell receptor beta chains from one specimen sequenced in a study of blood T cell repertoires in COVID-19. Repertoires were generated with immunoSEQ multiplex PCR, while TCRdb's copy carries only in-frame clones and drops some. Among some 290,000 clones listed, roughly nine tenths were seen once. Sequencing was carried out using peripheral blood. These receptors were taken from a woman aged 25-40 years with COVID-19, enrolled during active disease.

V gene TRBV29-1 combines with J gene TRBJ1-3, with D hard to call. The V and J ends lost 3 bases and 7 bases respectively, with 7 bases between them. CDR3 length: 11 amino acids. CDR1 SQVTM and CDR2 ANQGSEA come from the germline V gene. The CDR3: CSVDGGNTIYF. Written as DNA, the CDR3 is TGCAGCGTTGATGGCGGGAACACCATATATTTT. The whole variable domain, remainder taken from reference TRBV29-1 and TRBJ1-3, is SAVISQKPSRDICQRGTSLTIQCQVDSQVTMMFWYRQQPGQSLTLIATANQGSEATYESGFVIDKFPISRPNLTFSTLTVSNMSPEDSSIYLCSVDGGNTIYFGEGSWLTVV.

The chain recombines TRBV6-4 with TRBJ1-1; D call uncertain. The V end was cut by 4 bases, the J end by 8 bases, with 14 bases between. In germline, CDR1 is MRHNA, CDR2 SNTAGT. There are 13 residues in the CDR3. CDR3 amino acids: CASSATAGWEAFF. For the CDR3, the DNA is TGTGCCAGCAGTGCAACGGCGGGGTGGGAAGCTTTCTTT.

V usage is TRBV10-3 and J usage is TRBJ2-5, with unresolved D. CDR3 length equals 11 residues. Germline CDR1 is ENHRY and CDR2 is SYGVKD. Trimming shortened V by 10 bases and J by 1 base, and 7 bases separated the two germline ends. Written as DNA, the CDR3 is TGTGCCACCTGTTTCCAAGAGACCCAGTACTTC. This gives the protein CATCFQETQYF.

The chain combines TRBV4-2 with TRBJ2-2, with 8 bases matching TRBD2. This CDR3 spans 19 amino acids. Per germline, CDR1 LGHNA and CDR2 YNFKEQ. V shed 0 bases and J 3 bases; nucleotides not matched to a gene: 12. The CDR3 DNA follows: TGTGCCAGCAGCCAAGATTACCTGAGGTTAGCGGGATACACCGGGGAGCTGTTTTTT. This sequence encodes CASSQDYLRLAGYTGELFF.

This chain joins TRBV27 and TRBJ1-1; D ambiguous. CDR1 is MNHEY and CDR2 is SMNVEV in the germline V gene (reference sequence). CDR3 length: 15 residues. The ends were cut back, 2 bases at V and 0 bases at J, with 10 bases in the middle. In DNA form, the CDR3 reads TGTGCCAGCAGTTTAAATACGGTTTTGAACACTGAAGCTTTCTTT. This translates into CASSLNTVLNTEAFF.

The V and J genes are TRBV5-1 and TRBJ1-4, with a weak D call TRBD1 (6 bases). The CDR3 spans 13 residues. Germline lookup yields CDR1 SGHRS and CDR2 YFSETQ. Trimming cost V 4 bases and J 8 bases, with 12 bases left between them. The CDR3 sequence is CASSPDQGEKLFF. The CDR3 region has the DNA TGCGCCAGCAGCCCAGACCAGGGGGAAAAACTGTTTTTT.

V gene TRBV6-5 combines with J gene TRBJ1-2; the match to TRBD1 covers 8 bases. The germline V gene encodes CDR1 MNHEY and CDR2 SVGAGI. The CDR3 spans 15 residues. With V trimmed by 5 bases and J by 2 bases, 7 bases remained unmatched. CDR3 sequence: CASSTDQGANYGYTF. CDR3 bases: TGTGCCAGCAGTACAGACCAGGGGGCGAACTATGGCTACACCTTC.

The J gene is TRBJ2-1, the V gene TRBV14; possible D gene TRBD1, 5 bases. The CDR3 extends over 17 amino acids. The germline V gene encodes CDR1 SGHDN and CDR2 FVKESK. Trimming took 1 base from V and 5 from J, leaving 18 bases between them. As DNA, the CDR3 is TGTGCCAGCAGCCAAGTGTACATCGGCAGGGTCCACAATGAGCAGTTCTTC. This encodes CASSQVYIGRVHNEQFF.

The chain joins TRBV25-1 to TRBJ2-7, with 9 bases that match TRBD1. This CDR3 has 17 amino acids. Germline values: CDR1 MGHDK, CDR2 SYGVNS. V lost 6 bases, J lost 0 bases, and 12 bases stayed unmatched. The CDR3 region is CASSASGTGWRSYEQYF. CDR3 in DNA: TGTGCCAGCAGCGCTTCCGGGACAGGGTGGCGCTCCTACGAGCAGTACTTC.

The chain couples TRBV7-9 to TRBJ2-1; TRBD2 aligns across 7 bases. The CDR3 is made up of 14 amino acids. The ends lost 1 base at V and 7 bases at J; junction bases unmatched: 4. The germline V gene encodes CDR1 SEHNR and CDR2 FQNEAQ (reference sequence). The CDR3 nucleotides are TGTGCCAGCAGCTTAGGACTAGCATGGAATGAGCAGTTCTTC. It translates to CASSLGLAWNEQFF.

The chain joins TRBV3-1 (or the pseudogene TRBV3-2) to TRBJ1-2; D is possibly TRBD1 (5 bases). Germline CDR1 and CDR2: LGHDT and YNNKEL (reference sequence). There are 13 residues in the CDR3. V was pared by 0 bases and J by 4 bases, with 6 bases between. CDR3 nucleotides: TGTGCCAGCAGCCAAGACAGGGTCTATGGCTACACCTTC. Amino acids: CASSQDRVYGYTF.

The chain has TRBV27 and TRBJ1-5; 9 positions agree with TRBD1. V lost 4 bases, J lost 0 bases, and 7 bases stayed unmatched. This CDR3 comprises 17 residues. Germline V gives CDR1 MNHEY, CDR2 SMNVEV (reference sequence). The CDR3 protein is CASSSSTGGYSNQPQHF. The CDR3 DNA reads TGTGCCAGCAGTTCCTCGACAGGGGGGTATAGCAATCAGCCCCAGCATTTT.

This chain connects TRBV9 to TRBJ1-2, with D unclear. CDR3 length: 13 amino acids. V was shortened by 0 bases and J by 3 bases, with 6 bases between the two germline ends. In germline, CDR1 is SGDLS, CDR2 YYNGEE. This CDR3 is CASSVDGYYGYTF. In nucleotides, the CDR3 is TGTGCCAGCAGCGTAGATGGCTACTATGGCTACACCTTC. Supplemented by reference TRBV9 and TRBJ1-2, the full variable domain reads DSGVTQTPKHLITATGQRVTLRCSPRSGDLSVYWYQQSLDQGLQFLIQYYNGEERAKGNILERFSAQQFPDLHSELNLSSLELGDSALYFCASSVDGYYGYTFGSGTRLTVV.

In nucleotides, the CDR3 is TGTGCCTGGGGGGGGCAGGGGGGATCACCCCTCCACTTT. This encodes CAWGGQGGSPLHF. This chain joins TRBV30 and TRBJ1-6; TRBD1 matches at 7 bases. Unmatched junction bases numbered 8, after V lost 5 bases and J lost 10 bases. CDR1 is GTSNPN and CDR2 is SVGIG in the germline V gene (reference sequence). This CDR3 is built from 13 residues.

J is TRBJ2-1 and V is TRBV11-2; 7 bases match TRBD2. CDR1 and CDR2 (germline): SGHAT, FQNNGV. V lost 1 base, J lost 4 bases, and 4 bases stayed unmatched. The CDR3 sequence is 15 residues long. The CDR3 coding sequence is TGTGCCAGCAGCTTAGCGAGGCGGGAGTACAATGAGCAGTTCTTC. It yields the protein CASSLARREYNEQFF.

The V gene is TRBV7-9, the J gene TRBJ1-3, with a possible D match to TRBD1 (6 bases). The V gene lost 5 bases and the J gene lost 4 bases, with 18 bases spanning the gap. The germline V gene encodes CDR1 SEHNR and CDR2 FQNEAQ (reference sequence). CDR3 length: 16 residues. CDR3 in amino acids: CASSHAGGGRGNTIYF. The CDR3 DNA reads TGTGCCAGCAGCCACGCGGGGGGCGGAAGGGGAAACACCATATATTTT.